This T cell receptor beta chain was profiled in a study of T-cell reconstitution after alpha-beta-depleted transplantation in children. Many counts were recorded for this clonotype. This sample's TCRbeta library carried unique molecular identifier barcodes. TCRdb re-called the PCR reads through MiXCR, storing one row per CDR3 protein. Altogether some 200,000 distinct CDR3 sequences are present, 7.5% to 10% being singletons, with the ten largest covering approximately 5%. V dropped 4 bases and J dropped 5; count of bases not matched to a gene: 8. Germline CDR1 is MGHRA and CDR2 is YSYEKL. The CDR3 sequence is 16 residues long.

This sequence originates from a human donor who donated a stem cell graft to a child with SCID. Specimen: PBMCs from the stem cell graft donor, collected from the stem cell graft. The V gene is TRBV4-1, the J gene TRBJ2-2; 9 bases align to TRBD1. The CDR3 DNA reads TGCGCCAGCAGCCCCCAGGACAGGGGACGAACCGGGGAGCTGTTTTTT. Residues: CASSPQDRGRTGELFF.